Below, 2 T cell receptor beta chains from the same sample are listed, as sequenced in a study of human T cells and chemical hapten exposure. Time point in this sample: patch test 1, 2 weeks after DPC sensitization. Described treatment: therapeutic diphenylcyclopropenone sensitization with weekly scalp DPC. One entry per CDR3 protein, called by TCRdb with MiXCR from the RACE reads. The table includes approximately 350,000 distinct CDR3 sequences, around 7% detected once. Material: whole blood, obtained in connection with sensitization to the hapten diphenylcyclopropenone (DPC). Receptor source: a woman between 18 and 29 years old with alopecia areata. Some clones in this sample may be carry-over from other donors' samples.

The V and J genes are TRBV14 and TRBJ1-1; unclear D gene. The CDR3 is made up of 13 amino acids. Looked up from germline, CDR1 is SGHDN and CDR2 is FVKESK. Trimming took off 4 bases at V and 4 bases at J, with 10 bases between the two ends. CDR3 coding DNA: TGTGCCAGCAGCCCTTTCGAGGGCACTGAAGCTTTCTTT. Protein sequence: CASSPFEGTEAFF.

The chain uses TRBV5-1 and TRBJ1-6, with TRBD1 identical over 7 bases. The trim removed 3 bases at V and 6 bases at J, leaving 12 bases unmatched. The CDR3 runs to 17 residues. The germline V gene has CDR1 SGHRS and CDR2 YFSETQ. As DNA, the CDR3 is TGCGCCAGCAGCTGGGACTTTCTTGGGACAGCTAATTCACCCCTCCACTTT. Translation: CASSWDFLGTANSPLHF. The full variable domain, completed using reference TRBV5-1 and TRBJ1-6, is KAGVTQTPRYLIKTRGQQVTLSCSPISGHRSVSWYQQTPGQGLQFLFEYFSETQRNKGNFPGRFSGRQFSNSRSEMNVSTLELGDSALYLCASSWDFLGTANSPLHFGNGTRLTVT.